This T cell receptor (beta chain) was profiled in a study of blood T cell repertoires in COVID-19. The CDR3 loop spans 16 amino acids. V dropped 5 bases and J dropped 6 bases, with 22 bases sitting between them. Germline V lookup: CDR1 KGHSH, CDR2 LQKENI. Sequenced by immunoSEQ multiplex PCR; TCRdb stores in-frame clones only, minus some. This sample has over 400,000 clones, with 75% to 90% found just once. The sequencing sample was made of PBMCs or T cells enriched from blood (not recorded which). The origin of this receptor is a woman aged 55-75 years who had recovered from COVID-19. The rearrangement uses TRBV18 and TRBJ1-2; D is uncertain. This CDR3 is CASSTSDRGQSNGYTF. CDR3 bases: TGTGCCAGCTCAACTTCCGACCGAGGGCAATCAAATGGCTACACCTTC. Together with reference TRBV18 and TRBJ1-2, the CDR3 gives the full variable domain: NAGVMQNPRHLVRRRGQEARLRCSPMKGHSHVYWYRQLPEEGLKFMVYLQKENIIDESGMPKERFSAEFPKEGPSILRIQQVVRGDSAAYFCASSTSDRGQSNGYTFGSGTRLTVV.